Presented here are 4 T cell receptor beta chains from one specimen sequenced in a study of cytomegalovirus exposure and HLA in healthy donors. The PCR employed 60 Vbeta primers together with 13 Jbeta primers. TCRdb's table, derived via immunoSEQ multiplex PCR, lists solely in-frame clones and lacks some. The table shows approximately 110,000 clones, with about 70% occurring only once. The material sequenced was PBMCs. These receptors all stem from a man aged 45 to 65 in good health and CMV-seropositive.

The chain employs TRBV27 and TRBJ2-1, with TRBD2 matching 7 bases. The CDR3 extends over 15 amino acids. The ends lost 3 bases at V and 15 bases at J; junction bases unmatched: 17. The germline CDR1 and CDR2 sequences are MNHEY and SMNVEV (reference sequence). The CDR3 nucleotides are TGTGCCAGCAGTTTCTTCCGGCGGGAGAACTTTTATCCGTTCTTC. Its translation: CASSFFRRENFYPFF.

The chain couples TRBV6-4 to TRBJ2-1; the match to TRBD1 covers 7 bases. The CDR3 spans 13 residues. The junction had 5 bases not matched to a gene; V was cut back by 4 bases and J by 8 bases. Germline assignment: CDR1 MRHNA and CDR2 SNTAGT. The CDR3 protein is CASSATGDHEQFF. In DNA, the CDR3 is TGTGCCAGCAGTGCAACAGGGGACCATGAGCAGTTCTTC.

The genes are TRBV6-4 and TRBJ2-1; 12 bases match TRBD2. Germline CDR1 and CDR2: MRHNA and SNTAGT. V lost 6 bases, J lost 5 bases, and 14 bases stayed unmatched. CDR3 size: 18 residues. The CDR3: CASSLTPWTSGVHNEQFF. CDR3 bases: TGTGCCAGCAGCCTTACCCCCTGGACTAGCGGGGTACACAATGAGCAGTTCTTC.

This clone was seen more than once but under ten times. V usage is TRBV9 and J usage is TRBJ2-7; unclear D gene. Deletions cut 4 bases from V and 6 bases from J, with 14 bases between. The germline V gene encodes CDR1 SGDLS and CDR2 YYNGEE. The CDR3 contains 13 residues. The CDR3 DNA reads TGTGCCAGCAGCACCACGAATGCAGGCGAGCAGTACTTC. This encodes CASSTTNAGEQYF.